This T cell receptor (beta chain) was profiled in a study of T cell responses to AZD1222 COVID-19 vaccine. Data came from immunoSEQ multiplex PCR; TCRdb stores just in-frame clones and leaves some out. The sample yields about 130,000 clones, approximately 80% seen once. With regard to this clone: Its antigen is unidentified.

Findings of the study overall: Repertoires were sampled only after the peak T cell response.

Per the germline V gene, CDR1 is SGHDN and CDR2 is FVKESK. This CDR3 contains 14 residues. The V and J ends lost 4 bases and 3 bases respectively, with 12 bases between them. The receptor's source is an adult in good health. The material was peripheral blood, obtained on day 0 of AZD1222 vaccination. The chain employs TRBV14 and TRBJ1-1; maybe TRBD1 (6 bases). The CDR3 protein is CASSRLDSDTEAFF. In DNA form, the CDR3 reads TGTGCCAGCAGCCGACTGGACAGTGACACTGAAGCTTTCTTT. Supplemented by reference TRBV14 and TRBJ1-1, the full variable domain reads EAGVTQFPSHSVIEKGQTVTLRCDPISGHDNLYWYRRVMGKEIKFLLHFVKESKQDESGMPNNRFLAERTGGTYSTLKVQPAELEDSGVYFCASSRLDSDTEAFFGQGTRLTVV.